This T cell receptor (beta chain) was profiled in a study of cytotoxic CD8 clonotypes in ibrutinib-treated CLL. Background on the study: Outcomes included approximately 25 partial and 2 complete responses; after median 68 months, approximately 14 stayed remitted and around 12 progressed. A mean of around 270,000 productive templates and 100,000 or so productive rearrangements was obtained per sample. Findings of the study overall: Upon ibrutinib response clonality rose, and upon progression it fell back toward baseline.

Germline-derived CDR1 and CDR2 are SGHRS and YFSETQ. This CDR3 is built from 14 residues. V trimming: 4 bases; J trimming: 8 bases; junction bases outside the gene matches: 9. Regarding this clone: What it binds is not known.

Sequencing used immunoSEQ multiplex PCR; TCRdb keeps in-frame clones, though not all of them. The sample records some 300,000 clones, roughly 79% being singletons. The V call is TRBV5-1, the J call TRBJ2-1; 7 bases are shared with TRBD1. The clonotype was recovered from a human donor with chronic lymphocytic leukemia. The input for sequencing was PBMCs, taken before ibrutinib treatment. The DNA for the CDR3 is TGCGCCAGCAGCCTTCGACAGGGAAGGTATGAGCAGTTCTTC. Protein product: CASSLRQGRYEQFF.